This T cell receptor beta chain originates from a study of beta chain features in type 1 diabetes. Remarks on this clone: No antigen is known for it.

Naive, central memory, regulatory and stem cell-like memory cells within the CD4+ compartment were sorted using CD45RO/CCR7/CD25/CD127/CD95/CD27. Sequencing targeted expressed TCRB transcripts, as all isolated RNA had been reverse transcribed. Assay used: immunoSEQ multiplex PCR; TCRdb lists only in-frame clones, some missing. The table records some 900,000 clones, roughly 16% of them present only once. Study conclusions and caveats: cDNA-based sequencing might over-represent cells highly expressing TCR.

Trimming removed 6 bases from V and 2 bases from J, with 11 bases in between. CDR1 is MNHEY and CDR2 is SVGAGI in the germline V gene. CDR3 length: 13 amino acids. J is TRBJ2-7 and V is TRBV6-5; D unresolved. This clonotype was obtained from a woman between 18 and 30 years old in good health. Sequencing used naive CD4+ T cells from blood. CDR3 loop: CASSFLGAYEQYF. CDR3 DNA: TGTGCCAGCAGCTTTCTTGGGGCCTACGAGCAGTACTTC.